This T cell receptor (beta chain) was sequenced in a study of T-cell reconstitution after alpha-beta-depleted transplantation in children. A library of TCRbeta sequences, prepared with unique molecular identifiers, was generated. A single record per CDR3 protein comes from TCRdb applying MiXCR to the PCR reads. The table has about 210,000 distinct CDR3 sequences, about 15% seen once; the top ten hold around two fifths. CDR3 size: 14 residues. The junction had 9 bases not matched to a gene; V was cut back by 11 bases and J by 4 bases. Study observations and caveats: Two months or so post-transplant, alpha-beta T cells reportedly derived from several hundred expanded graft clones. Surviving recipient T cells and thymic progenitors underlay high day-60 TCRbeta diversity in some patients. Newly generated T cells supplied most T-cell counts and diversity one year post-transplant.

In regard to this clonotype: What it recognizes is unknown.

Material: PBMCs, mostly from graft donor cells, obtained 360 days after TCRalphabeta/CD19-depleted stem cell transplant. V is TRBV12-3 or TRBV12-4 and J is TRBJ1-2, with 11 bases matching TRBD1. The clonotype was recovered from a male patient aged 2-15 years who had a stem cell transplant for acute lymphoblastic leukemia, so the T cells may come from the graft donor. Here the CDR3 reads CAASGGTGGYGYTF. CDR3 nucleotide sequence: TGTGCCGCCAGTGGGGGGACAGGGGGCTATGGCTACACCTTC.